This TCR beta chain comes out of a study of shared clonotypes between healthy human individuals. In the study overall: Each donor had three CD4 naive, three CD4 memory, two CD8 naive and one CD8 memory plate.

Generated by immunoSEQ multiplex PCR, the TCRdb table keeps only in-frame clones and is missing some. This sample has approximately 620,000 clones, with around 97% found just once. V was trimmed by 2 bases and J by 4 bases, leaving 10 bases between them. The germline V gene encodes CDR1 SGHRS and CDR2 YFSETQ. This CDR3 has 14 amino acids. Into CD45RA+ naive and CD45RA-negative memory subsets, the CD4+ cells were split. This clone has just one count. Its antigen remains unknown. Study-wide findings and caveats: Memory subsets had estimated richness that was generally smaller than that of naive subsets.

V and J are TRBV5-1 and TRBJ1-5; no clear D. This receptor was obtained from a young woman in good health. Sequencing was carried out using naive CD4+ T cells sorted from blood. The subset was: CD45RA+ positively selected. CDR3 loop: CASSLGGLNQPQHF. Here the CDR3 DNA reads TGCGCCAGCAGCTTAGGAGGGTTGAATCAGCCCCAGCATTTT. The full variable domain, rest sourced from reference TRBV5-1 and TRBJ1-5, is KAGVTQTPRYLIKTRGQQVTLSCSPISGHRSVSWYQQTPGQGLQFLFEYFSETQRNKGNFPGRFSGRQFSNSRSEMNVSTLELGDSALYLCASSLGGLNQPQHFGDGTRLSIL.